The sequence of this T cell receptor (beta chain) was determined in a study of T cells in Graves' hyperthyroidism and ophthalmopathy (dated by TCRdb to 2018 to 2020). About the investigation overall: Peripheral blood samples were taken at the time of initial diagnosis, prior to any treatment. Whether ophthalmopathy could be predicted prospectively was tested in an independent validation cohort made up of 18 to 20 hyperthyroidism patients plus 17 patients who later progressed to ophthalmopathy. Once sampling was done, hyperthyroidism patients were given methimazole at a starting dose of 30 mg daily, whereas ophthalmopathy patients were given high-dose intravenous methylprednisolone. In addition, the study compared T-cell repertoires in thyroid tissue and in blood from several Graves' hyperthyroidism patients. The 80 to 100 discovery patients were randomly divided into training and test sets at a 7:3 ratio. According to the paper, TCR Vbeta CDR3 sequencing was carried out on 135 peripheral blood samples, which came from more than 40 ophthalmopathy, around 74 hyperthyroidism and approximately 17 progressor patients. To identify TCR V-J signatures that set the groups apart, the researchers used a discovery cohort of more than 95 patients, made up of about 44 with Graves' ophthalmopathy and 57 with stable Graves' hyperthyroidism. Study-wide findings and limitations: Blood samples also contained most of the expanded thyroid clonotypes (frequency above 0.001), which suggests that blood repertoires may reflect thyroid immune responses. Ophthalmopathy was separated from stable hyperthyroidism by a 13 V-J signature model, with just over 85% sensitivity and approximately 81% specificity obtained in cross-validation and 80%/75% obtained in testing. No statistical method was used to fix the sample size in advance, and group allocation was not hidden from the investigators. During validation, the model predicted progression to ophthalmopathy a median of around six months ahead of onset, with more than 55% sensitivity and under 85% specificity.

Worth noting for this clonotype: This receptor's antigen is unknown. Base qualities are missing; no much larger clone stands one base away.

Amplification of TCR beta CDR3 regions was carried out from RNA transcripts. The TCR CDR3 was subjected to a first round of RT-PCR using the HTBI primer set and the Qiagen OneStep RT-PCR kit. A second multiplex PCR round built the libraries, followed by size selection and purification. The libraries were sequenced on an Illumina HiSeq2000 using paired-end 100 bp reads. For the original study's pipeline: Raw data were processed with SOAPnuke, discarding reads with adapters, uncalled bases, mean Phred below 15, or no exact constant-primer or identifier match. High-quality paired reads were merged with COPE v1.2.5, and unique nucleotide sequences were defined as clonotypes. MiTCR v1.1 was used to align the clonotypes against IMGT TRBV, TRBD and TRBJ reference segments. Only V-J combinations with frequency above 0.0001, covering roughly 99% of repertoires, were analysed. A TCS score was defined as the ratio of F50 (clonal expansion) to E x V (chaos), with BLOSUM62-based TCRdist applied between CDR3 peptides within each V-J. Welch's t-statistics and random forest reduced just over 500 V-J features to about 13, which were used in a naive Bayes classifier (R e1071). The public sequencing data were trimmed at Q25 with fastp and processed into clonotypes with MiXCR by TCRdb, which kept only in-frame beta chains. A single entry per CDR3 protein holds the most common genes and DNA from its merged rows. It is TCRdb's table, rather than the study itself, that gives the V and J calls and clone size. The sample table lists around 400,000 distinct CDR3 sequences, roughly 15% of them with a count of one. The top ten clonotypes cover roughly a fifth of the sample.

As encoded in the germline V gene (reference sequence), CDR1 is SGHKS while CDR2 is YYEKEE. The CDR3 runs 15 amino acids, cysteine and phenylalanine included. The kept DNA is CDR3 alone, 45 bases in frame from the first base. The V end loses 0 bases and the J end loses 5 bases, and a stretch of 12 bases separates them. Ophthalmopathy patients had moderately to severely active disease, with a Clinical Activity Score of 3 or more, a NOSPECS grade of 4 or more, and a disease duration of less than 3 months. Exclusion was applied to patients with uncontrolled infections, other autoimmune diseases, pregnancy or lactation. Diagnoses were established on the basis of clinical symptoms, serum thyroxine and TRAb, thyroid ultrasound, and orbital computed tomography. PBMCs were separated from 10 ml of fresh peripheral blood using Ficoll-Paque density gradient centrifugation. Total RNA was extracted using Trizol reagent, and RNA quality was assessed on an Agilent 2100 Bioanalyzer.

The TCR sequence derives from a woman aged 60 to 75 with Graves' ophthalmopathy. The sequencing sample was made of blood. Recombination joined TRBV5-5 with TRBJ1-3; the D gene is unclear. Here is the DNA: TGTGCCAGCAGCTTGGGGGGAACAGCAAGAAACACCATATATTTT. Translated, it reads CASSLGGTARNTIYF.